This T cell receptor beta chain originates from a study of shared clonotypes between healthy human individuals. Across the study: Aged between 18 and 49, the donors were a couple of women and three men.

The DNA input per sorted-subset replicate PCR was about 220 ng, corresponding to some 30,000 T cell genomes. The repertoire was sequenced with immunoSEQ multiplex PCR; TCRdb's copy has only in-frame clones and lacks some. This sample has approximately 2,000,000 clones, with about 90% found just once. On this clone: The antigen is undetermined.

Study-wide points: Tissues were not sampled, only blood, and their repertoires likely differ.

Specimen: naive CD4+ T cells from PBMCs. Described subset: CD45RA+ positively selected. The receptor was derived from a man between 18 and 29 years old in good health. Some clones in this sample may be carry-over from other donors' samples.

This CDR3 is CASSFGTNSYEQYF. As DNA, the CDR3 is TGCGCCAGCAGCTTTGGGACAAACAGCTACGAGCAGTACTTC. The genes are TRBV5-1 and TRBJ2-7; TRBD1 is a possible D gene (6 bases). Germline loops: CDR1 SGHRS, CDR2 YFSETQ. V gave up 2 bases and J gave up 3 bases, with 12 bases separating them. The CDR3 length is 14 residues.